Each of the 24 T cell receptor beta chains below was sequenced from the same sample in a study of siplizumab effects on memory and regulatory T cells. Clones were sequenced by immunoSEQ multiplex PCR, and TCRdb holds only the in-frame ones, with some missing. The sample has 85,000 to 130,000 clones, 93% seen once. Input material: Tregs sorted from blood. These receptors were obtained from a human donor in good health.

The chain has TRBV18 and TRBJ2-7; 11 bases map to TRBD2. Germline lookup yields CDR1 KGHSH and CDR2 LQKENI. The CDR3 is 15 residues long. The ends lost 4 bases at V and 5 bases at J; junction bases unmatched: 7. This chain's CDR3 is CASSLTSGSGHEQYF. Written as DNA, the CDR3 is TGTGCCAGCTCACTTACTAGCGGGAGCGGACACGAGCAGTACTTC.

The rearrangement links TRBV11-3 to TRBJ2-7, with 15 bases identical to TRBD2. Germline V gene sequence: CDR1 SGHNT, CDR2 YENEEA. This CDR3 is built from 15 residues. V was clipped by 3 bases and J by 6 bases; unmatched bases: 3. CDR3 nucleotides: TGTGCCAGCAGCTTTCTGGGACTAGCGGGAGGCGAGCAGTACTTC. Its translation: CASSFLGLAGGEQYF.

Only one count was recorded for this clone. The V gene is TRBV11-2, the J gene TRBJ2-3, with 14 bases that match TRBD2. The CDR3 has 14 residues. Germline lookup yields CDR1 SGHAT and CDR2 FQNNGV. Losses at the gene ends were 7 bases for V and 8 bases for J; bases not matched to a gene: 5. CDR3 bases: TGTGCCAGCACCTTTGGACTAGCGGGAGGTACGCAGTATTTT. This gives the protein CASTFGLAGGTQYF.

The rearrangement uses TRBV28 and TRBJ2-7; the D gene is possibly TRBD2 (6 bases). This CDR3 spans 14 amino acids. The V end lost 6 bases, the J end lost 2 bases, and 14 bases lay between the germline ends. Germline loops: CDR1 MDHEN, CDR2 SYDVKM. The CDR3 DNA reads as TGTGCCAGCAGCGGAGGAGGGATAACCTACGAGCAGTACTTC. As protein: CASSGGGITYEQYF.

The chain joins TRBV4-1 to TRBJ1-5; tentative D call: TRBD1 (5 bases). Trimming stripped 1 base from V and 5 bases from J, with 12 bases between. The CDR3 length is 15 residues. CDR1 and CDR2 (germline): MGHRA, YSYEKL. The CDR3 reads CASSQVETAYQPQHF. CDR3 DNA sequence: TGCGCCAGCAGCCAAGTCGAGACAGCTTATCAGCCCCAGCATTTT.

The chain couples TRBV12-5 to TRBJ1-6, with TRBD1 identical over 7 bases. The CDR3 covers 15 residues. V shed 10 bases, J shed 6 bases, and the junction held 12 bases outside the gene matches. Germline V gene sequence: CDR1 LGHNT, CDR2 FRNRAP. For the CDR3, the DNA is TGTGCTACCTCACCCACAGGGGCGTTTAATTCACCCCTCCACTTT. Translation gives CATSPTGAFNSPLHF. Based on the CDR3 plus reference TRBV12-5 and TRBJ1-6, the full variable domain is DARVTQTPRHKVTEMGQEVTMRCQPILGHNTVFWYRQTMMQGLELLAYFRNRAPLDDSGMPKDRFSAEMPDATLATLKIQPSEPRDSAVYFCATSPTGAFNSPLHFGNGTRLTVT.

The rearrangement joins TRBV18 to TRBJ1-4, with D possibly TRBD1 on 5 matching bases. Looked up from germline, CDR1 is KGHSH and CDR2 is LQKENI. V dropped 2 bases and J dropped 10 bases, with 11 bases sitting between them. CDR3 length: 13 amino acids. This CDR3 reads CASSPRDGGKLFF. DNA for the CDR3: TGTGCCAGCTCACCAAGGGACGGTGGAAAACTGTTTTTT.

V and J are TRBV5-1 and TRBJ1-1; the D is unclear. The germline V gene encodes CDR1 SGHRS and CDR2 YFSETQ. Trimming shortened V by 7 bases and J by 1 base, and 11 bases separated the two germline ends. The CDR3 extends over 13 amino acids. CDR3 nucleotides: TGCGCCAGCCGACCCACAACGAACACTGAAGCTTTCTTT. Its protein is CASRPTTNTEAFF.

J is TRBJ2-1 and V is TRBV9, with D uncertain. The CDR3 length is 14 residues. Between the trimmed V and J ends, which lost 0 bases and 10 bases, there was a span of 14 bases. Germline CDR1 is SGDLS and CDR2 is YYNGEE. The CDR3 coding sequence is TGTGCCAGCAGCGTAGAAAGTATTAGCAGCGAGCAGTTCTTC. It codes for CASSVESISSEQFF. The full variable domain, with the rest looked up from reference TRBV9 and TRBJ2-1, is DSGVTQTPKHLITATGQRVTLRCSPRSGDLSVYWYQQSLDQGLQFLIQYYNGEERAKGNILERFSAQQFPDLHSELNLSSLELGDSALYFCASSVESISSEQFFGPGTRLTVL.

The chain recombines TRBV5-4 with TRBJ2-2; no firm D call. The CDR3 spans 14 residues. CDR1 and CDR2 from the germline V gene are SGHNT and YYREEE (reference sequence). Deletions cut 4 bases from V and 1 base from J, with 8 bases between. In DNA, the CDR3 is TGTGCCAGCAGCACCGCGAAGAACACCGGGGAGCTGTTTTTT. The encoded protein is CASSTAKNTGELFF.

The gene calls are TRBV2 and TRBJ2-1; TRBD1 agrees at 9 bases. This CDR3 spans 15 amino acids. Germline loops: CDR1 SNHLY, CDR2 FYNNEI. The ends lost 3 bases at V and 0 bases at J; junction bases unmatched: 0. CDR3 in DNA: TGTGCCAGCAGTGAGACAGGGGGCTCCTACAATGAGCAGTTCTTC. It codes for CASSETGGSYNEQFF.

V gene TRBV2 combines with J gene TRBJ1-2; TRBD1 agrees at 8 bases. The CDR3 length is 14 residues. Trimming cost V 5 bases and J 7 bases; bases outside gene matches: 9. From germline, CDR1 is SNHLY and CDR2 FYNNEI. The CDR3 spells CASSNAGQGVGYTF. CDR3 nucleotides: TGTGCCAGCAGTAACGCTGGACAGGGAGTTGGCTACACCTTC.

The chain employs TRBV9 and TRBJ2-3, with unresolved D. CDR3 length: 14 residues. From germline, CDR1 is SGDLS and CDR2 YYNGEE. V was shortened by 0 bases and J by 2 bases, with 7 bases between the two germline ends. DNA for the CDR3: TGTGCCAGCAGCGTAGGCTTCGCCACAGATACGCAGTATTTT. Protein sequence: CASSVGFATDTQYF.

The chain combines TRBV7-9 with TRBJ1-1; no firm D call. The germline V gene encodes CDR1 SEHNR and CDR2 FQNEAQ (reference sequence). The CDR3 length is 16 residues. The germline V and J ends were trimmed by 3 bases and 8 bases, with 22 bases remaining between them. The CDR3: CASSFRLGTSSFEAFF. Here the CDR3 DNA reads TGTGCCAGCAGCTTCAGACTGGGCACATCTTCTTTCGAAGCTTTCTTT.

This clone was seen a handful of times. V and J are TRBV6-5 and TRBJ1-2, with TRBD1 identical over 7 bases. The CDR3 spans 13 residues. Germline V gene lookup returns CDR1 MNHEY and CDR2 SVGAGI. V was clipped by 6 bases and J by 4 bases; unmatched bases: 5. The CDR3 sequence is CASSRGQSYGYTF. Here the CDR3 DNA reads TGTGCCAGCAGCCGGGGACAGTCCTATGGCTACACCTTC.

This clone showed up just once. The J gene is TRBJ2-5, the V gene TRBV5-1; weak D call: TRBD1 (5 bases). V was trimmed by 4 bases and J by 1 base, leaving 11 bases between them. The V gene's germline CDR1 is SGHRS and CDR2 YFSETQ. CDR3 length: 14 residues. As DNA, the CDR3 is TGCGCCAGCAGCCCGGGTAGGGGCCAAGAGACCCAGTACTTC. It translates to CASSPGRGQETQYF.

J is TRBJ2-7 and V is TRBV13; D is unresolved. CDR3 size: 14 residues. V was shortened by 5 bases and J by 3 bases, with 14 bases between the two germline ends. In germline, CDR1 is PRHDT, CDR2 FYEKMQ (reference sequence). The CDR3 reads CASSLATFFYEQYF. The CDR3 DNA reads TGTGCCAGCAGCCTTGCCACCTTCTTCTACGAGCAGTACTTC.

The rearrangement links TRBV11-2 to TRBJ2-5; 11 bases fit TRBD2. There are 16 residues in the CDR3. Germline V gene sequence: CDR1 SGHAT, CDR2 FQNNGV. The junction had 10 bases not matched to a gene; V was cut back by 3 bases and J by 7 bases. CDR3 protein: CASSFSTSGMSGTQYF. For the CDR3, the DNA is TGTGCCAGCAGCTTTTCGACTAGCGGGATGTCAGGGACCCAGTACTTC.

The CDR3, as DNA: TGTGCCAGCAGCAAACAGCTGTTGGCAGGGTTGCCCTACGAGCAGTACTTC. It yields the protein CASSKQLLAGLPYEQYF. This sequence joins TRBV27 and TRBJ2-7; possible D gene TRBD1, 5 bases. This CDR3 region has 17 residues. Looked up from germline, CDR1 is MNHEY and CDR2 is SMNVEV (reference sequence). Deletions cut 6 bases from V and 2 bases from J, with 23 bases between.

The chain employs TRBV6-1 and TRBJ2-3; D remains ambiguous. The germline gives CDR1 MNHNS, CDR2 SASEGT. V lost 6 bases, J lost 2 bases, and 9 bases lay in between. The CDR3 runs 13 residues. The CDR3 nucleotides read TGTGCCAGCAGCCCCCAGACCACAGATACGCAGTATTTT. Translating gives CASSPQTTDTQYF.

This chain links TRBV30 with TRBJ1-2, with 8 bases matching TRBD1. J was trimmed by 8 bases and V by 3 bases; bases with no gene match: 26. Germline values: CDR1 GTSNPN, CDR2 SVGIG (reference sequence). This CDR3 has 19 amino acids. The CDR3: CAWRPHILKRTGPTGGYTF. The CDR3 DNA is TGTGCCTGGAGACCCCACATCCTAAAAAGGACAGGGCCAACGGGCGGCTACACCTTC.

The rearrangement links TRBV29-1 to TRBJ2-3, with D unresolved. Germline CDR1 and CDR2: SQVTM and ANQGSEA. The CDR3 extends over 14 amino acids. V lost 7 bases to trimming and J lost 0 bases, with 14 bases between them. The CDR3 DNA is TGCAGCGGCACCGGTACATCGAGCACAGATACGCAGTATTTT. Amino acid sequence: CSGTGTSSTDTQYF.

Regarding this clone: One junction end does not reproduce the germline sequence, and a read error may be involved. The V gene is TRBV6-1, the J gene TRBJ2-3; D assignment may be TRBD1 or TRBD2 (6 bases each). The CDR3 length is 17 residues. Germline V gives CDR1 MNHNS, CDR2 SASEGT. CDR3 residues: CAISGLGGKSSTDTQYF. The CDR3 DNA reads TGTGCCATCAGTGGCTTAGGGGGGAAGTCTAGCACAGATACGCAGTATTTT.

The chain links TRBV5-4 to TRBJ2-5; D is unresolved. V was pared by 4 bases and J by 2 bases, with 12 bases between. Looked up from germline, CDR1 is SGHNT and CDR2 is YYREEE (reference sequence). CDR3 length: 14 residues. The CDR3 protein is CASSRGSQQETQYF. In nucleotides, the CDR3 is TGTGCCAGCAGCCGCGGTTCGCAACAAGAGACCCAGTACTTC.